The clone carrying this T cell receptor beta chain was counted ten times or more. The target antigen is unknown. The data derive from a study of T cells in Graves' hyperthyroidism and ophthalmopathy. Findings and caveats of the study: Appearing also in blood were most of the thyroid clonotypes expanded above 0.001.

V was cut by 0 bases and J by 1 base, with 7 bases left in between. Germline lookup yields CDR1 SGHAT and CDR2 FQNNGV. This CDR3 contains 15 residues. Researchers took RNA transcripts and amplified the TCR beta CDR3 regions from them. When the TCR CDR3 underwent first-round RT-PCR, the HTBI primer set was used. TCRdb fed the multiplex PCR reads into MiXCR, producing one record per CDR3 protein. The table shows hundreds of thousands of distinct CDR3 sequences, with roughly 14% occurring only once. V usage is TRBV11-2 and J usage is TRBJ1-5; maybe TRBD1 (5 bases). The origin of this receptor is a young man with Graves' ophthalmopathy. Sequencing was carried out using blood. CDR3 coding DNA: TGTGCCAGCAGCTTAGACAGGGCCAGCAATCAGCCCCAGCATTTT. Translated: CASSLDRASNQPQHF. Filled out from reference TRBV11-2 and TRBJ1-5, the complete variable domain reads EAGVAQSPRYKIIEKRQSVAFWCNPISGHATLYWYQQILGQGPKLLIQFQNNGVVDDSQLPKDRFSAERLKGVDSTLKIQPAKLEDSAVYLCASSLDRASNQPQHFGDGTRLSIL.